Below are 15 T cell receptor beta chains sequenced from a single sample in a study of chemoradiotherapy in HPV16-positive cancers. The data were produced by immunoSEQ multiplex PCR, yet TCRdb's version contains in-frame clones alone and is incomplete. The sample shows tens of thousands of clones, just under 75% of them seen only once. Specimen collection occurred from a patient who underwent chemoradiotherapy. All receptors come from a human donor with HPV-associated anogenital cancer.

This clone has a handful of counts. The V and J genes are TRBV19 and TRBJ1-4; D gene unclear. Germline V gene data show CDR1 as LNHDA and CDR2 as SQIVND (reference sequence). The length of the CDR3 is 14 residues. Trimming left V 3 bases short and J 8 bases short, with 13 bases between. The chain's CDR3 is CASSIGRIGEKLFF. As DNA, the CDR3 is TGTGCCAGTAGTATCGGCCGGATAGGGGAAAAACTGTTTTTT.

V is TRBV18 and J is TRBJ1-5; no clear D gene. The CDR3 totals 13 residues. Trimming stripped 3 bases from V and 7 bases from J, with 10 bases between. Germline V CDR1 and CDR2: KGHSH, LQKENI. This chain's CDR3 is CASSPGGNQPQHF. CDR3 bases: TGTGCCAGCTCACCTGGAGGGAACCAGCCCCAGCATTTT.

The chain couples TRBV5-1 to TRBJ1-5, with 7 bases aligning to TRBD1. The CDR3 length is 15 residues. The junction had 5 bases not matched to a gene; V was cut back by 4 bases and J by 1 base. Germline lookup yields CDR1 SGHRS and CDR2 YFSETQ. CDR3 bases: TGCGCCAGCAGCCCAACAGGGGAAAGCAATCAGCCCCAGCATTTT. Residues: CASSPTGESNQPQHF.

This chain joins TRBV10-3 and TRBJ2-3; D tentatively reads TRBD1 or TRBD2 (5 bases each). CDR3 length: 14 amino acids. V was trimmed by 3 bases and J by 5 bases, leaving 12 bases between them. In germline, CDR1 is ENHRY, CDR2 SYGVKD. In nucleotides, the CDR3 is TGTGCCATCAGTGATACGAGGGGCAGAGATACGCAGTATTTT. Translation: CAISDTRGRDTQYF.

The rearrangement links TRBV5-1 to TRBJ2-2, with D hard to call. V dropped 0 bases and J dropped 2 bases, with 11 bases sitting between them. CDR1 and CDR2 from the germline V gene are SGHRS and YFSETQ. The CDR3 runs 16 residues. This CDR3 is CASSLAQSLNTGELFF. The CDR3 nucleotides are TGCGCCAGCAGCTTGGCCCAATCTTTAAACACCGGGGAGCTGTTTTTT.

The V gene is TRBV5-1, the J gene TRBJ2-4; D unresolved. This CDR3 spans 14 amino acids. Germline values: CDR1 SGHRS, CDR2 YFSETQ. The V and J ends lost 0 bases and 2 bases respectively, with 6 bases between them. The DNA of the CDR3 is TGCGCCAGCAGCTTGGCGGCTACCAAAAACATTCAGTACTTC. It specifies CASSLAATKNIQYF.

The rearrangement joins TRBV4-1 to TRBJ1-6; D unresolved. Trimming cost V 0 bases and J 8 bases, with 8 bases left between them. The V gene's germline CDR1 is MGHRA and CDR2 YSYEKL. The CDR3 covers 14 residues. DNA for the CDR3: TGCGCCAGCAGCCAAGATCAGAGATATTCACCCCTCCACTTT. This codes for CASSQDQRYSPLHF.

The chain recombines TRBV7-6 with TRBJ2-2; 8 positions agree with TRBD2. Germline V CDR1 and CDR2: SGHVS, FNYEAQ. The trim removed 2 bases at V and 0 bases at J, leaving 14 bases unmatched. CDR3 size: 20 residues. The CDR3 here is CASSLLGSGGVTANTGELFF. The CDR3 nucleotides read TGTGCCAGCAGCTTATTAGGCTCGGGGGGGGTCACAGCGAACACCGGGGAGCTGTTTTTT. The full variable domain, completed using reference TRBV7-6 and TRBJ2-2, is GAGVSQSPRYKVTKRGQDVALRCDPISGHVSLYWYRQALGQGPEFLTYFNYEAQQDKSGLPNDRFSAERPEGSISTLTIQRTEQRDSAMYRCASSLLGSGGVTANTGELFFGEGSRLTVL.

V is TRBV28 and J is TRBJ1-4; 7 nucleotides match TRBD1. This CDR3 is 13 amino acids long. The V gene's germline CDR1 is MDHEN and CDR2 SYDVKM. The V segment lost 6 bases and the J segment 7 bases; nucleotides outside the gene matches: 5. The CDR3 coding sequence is TGTGCCAGCAGACAGGGGTCGGGTGAAAAACTGTTTTTT. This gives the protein CASRQGSGEKLFF. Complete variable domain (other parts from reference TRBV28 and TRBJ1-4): DVKVTQSSRYLVKRTGEKVFLECVQDMDHENMFWYRQDPGLGLRLIYFSYDVKMKEKGDIPEGYSVSREKKERFSLILESASTNQTSMYLCASRQGSGEKLFFGSGTQLSVL.

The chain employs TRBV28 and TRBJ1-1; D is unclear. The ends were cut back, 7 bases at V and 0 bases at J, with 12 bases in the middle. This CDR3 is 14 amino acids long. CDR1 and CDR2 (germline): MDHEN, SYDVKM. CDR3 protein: CASTPYSLNTEAFF. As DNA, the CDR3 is TGTGCCAGCACCCCCTACAGCTTGAACACTGAAGCTTTCTTT. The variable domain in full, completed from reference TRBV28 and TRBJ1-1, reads DVKVTQSSRYLVKRTGEKVFLECVQDMDHENMFWYRQDPGLGLRLIYFSYDVKMKEKGDIPEGYSVSREKKERFSLILESASTNQTSMYLCASTPYSLNTEAFFGQGTRLTVV.

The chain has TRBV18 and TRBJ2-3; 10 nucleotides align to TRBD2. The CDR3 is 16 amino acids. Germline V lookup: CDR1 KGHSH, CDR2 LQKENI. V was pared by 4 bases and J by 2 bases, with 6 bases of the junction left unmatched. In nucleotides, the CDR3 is TGTGCCAGCTCACGAGCGGGGGGGCCTCCCACAGATACGCAGTATTTT. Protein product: CASSRAGGPPTDTQYF.

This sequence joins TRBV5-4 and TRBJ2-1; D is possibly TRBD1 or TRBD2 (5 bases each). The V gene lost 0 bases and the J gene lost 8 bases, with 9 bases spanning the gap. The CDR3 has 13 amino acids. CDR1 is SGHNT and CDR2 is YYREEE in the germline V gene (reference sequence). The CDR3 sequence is CASSLVGPDEQFF. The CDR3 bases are TGTGCCAGCAGCTTGGTGGGACCCGATGAGCAGTTCTTC.

The CDR3 loop reads CASRKRGPAGNQPQHF. The CDR3 DNA reads as TGTGCCAGCAGAAAAAGGGGGCCGGCAGGGAATCAGCCCCAGCATTTT. The rearrangement links TRBV2 to TRBJ1-5, with TRBD1 matching 7 bases. Germline CDR1 SNHLY, CDR2 FYNNEI. The CDR3 has 16 amino acids. V lost 6 bases and J lost 4; bases outside the gene matches: 12.

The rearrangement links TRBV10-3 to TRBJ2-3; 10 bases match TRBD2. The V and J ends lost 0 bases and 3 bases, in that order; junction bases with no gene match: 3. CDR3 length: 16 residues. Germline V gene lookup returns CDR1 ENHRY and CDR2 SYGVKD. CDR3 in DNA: TGTGCCATCAGTGAGTCTACTAGCGGGATAACAGATACGCAGTATTTT. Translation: CAISESTSGITDTQYF.

The CDR3 region has the DNA TGTGCCAGCAGTGAAGAGGAGGGGACGGCCTACGAGCAGTACTTC. Amino acids: CASSEEEGTAYEQYF. J is TRBJ2-7 and V is TRBV6-1, with D tentatively TRBD2 (6 bases). CDR1 and CDR2 from the germline V gene are MNHNS and SASEGT. Trimming removed 1 base from V and 2 bases from J, with 12 bases in between. The CDR3 is made up of 15 amino acids.